The clone carrying this T cell receptor beta chain was picked up a small number of times. Its cognate antigen is unknown. The record originates from a study of STAT5B mutations in CD4+ large granular lymphocyte leukemia. Study-wide results and limits: About 25% of private leukemic clonotypes occurred rarely in other patients' non-leukemic repertoires. Top patient clones used TRBV06 genes more often: 8/27 versus 2/35 in controls.

Germline V lookup: CDR1 KGHSH, CDR2 LQKENI. This CDR3 contains 15 residues. V was trimmed by 5 bases and J by 4 bases, leaving 14 bases between them. Here immunoSEQ multiplex PCR was the method, and the copy in TCRdb shows in-frame clones only, minus some. Among fewer than 40,000 clones listed, 76% were seen once. Sequencing was carried out using CD4+ T cells from blood buffy coats. The TCR was taken from a human donor in good health. The chain joins TRBV18 to TRBJ2-2, with D possibly being TRBD1 (6 bases). The CDR3 nucleotides read TGTGCCAGCTCAAGGACAGCCCAAAGCACCGGGGAGCTGTTTTTT. Translation: CASSRTAQSTGELFF.